The 9 T cell receptor beta chains presented below share a single source sample, sequenced in a study of cytomegalovirus exposure and HLA in healthy donors. Use of 60 Vbeta and 13 Jbeta primers characterized the PCR. Generated by immunoSEQ multiplex PCR, the TCRdb table keeps only in-frame clones and is missing some. The sample yields about 200,000 clones, approximately 80% seen once. Specimen: PBMCs. These receptors were collected from a woman in her twenties or thirties in good health and CMV-seronegative.

The chain has TRBV10-3 and TRBJ1-1; 7 bases agree with TRBD1. Germline V gene lookup returns CDR1 ENHRY and CDR2 SYGVKD. With 4 bases clipped from V and 6 bases from J, the junction kept 8 bases outside the gene matches. The CDR3 has 14 residues. CDR3 amino acids: CAISAILTGAEAFF. Here the CDR3 DNA reads TGTGCCATCAGTGCTATTCTTACAGGGGCTGAAGCTTTCTTT.

The chain uses TRBV5-4 and TRBJ1-1; 7 bases line up with TRBD1. V dropped 4 bases and J dropped 4; count of bases not matched to a gene: 7. Germline V gene data show CDR1 as SGHNT and CDR2 as YYREEE (reference sequence). This CDR3 contains 14 residues. DNA of the CDR3: TGTGCCAGCAGCCGGGACAGTTTGGGCACTGAAGCTTTCTTT. Amino acid sequence: CASSRDSLGTEAFF.

The genes are TRBV27 and TRBJ2-5; weak D call: TRBD2 (6 bases). The CDR3 spans 14 residues. Germline CDR1 reads MNHEY; CDR2 reads SMNVEV (reference sequence). V lost 0 bases and J lost 7, with 12 bases in between. The chain's CDR3 is CASSLSPSVGTQYF. In nucleotides, the CDR3 is TGTGCCAGCAGTTTATCCCCTAGCGTGGGGACCCAGTACTTC.

The genes are TRBV27 and TRBJ2-7; 8 nucleotides align to TRBD1. This CDR3 is built from 15 residues. CDR1 MNHEY and CDR2 SMNVEV come from the germline V gene (reference sequence). V dropped 4 bases and J dropped 2; count of bases not matched to a gene: 7. The CDR3 DNA follows: TGTGCCAGCAGTTCACCCTCGACAGGGGCCTACGAGCAGTACTTC. It is translated as CASSSPSTGAYEQYF.

This clone has a single count. This chain links TRBV10-3 with TRBJ2-2, with 9 bases aligning to TRBD1. The germline CDR1 and CDR2 sequences are ENHRY and SYGVKD. V dropped 6 bases and J dropped 1; count of bases not matched to a gene: 3. This CDR3 comprises 15 residues. The CDR3: CAISLGQGNTGELFF. CDR3 DNA sequence: TGTGCCATCAGCCTGGGACAGGGGAACACCGGGGAGCTGTTTTTT.

The V call is TRBV14, the J call TRBJ2-7; the D gene is possibly TRBD1 (5 bases). Germline V lookup: CDR1 SGHDN, CDR2 FVKESK. The CDR3 is made up of 15 amino acids. Trimming removed 4 bases at V and 2 bases at J, with 15 bases between. For the CDR3, the DNA is TGTGCCAGCAGCCCCCTAGGGGTACAAACCTACGAGCAGTACTTC. It yields the protein CASSPLGVQTYEQYF.

The gene calls are TRBV7-6 and TRBJ1-2; the D gene is possibly TRBD1 (6 bases). The CDR3 contains 13 residues. The V gene lost 5 bases and the J gene lost 3 bases, with 10 bases spanning the gap. Germline V gives CDR1 SGHVS, CDR2 FNYEAQ. CDR3 sequence reads: CASSERQDYGYTF. CDR3 sequence (DNA): TGTGCCAGCAGCGAACGACAGGACTATGGCTACACCTTC.

The chain has TRBV11-2 and TRBJ2-1; 9 bases align to TRBD1. CDR1 SGHAT and CDR2 FQNNGV come from the germline V gene. V dropped 2 bases and J dropped 6; count of bases not matched to a gene: 17. The CDR3 spans 19 residues. The CDR3 region is CASSLFIYVAGQGSNEQFF. The CDR3 DNA reads TGTGCCAGCAGCTTATTCATATATGTGGCGGGACAGGGATCCAATGAGCAGTTCTTC.

This chain links TRBV15 with TRBJ1-4; tentative D call: TRBD1 (5 bases). The germline V gene encodes CDR1 LNHNV and CDR2 YYDKDF (reference sequence). The CDR3 loop spans 15 amino acids. Deletions cut 0 bases from V and 7 bases from J, with 12 bases between. The CDR3 DNA is TGTGCCACCAGCAGAGATCTCCAGGGAGGTGAAAAACTGTTTTTT. Its translation: CATSRDLQGGEKLFF.